This passage covers 25 T cell receptor beta chains from one sample sequenced in a study of cytomegalovirus exposure and HLA in healthy donors. PCR primers comprised 60 Vbeta and 13 Jbeta primers. Assay: immunoSEQ multiplex PCR; the TCRdb copy retains only in-frame clones and omits some. The profile shows 95,000 to 100,000 clones, more than 80% of them singletons. The specimen was PBMCs. Source of these receptors: a man aged 25-45 years in good health and CMV-seronegative.

CDR3 region: CASSDAGYSGANVLTF. CDR3 sequence (DNA): TGCGCCAGCAGTGACGCAGGTTACTCTGGGGCCAACGTCCTGACTTTC. The chain joins TRBV10-2 to TRBJ2-6; no definite D call. V was clipped by 3 bases and J by 0 bases, with 9 bases between them. Germline V gene data show CDR1 as WSHSY and CDR2 as SAAADI. This CDR3 is built from 16 residues.

The chain is built from TRBV6-6 and TRBJ1-3; tentative D call: TRBD1 (5 bases). V lost 7 bases, J lost 1 base, and 11 bases lay in between. CDR1 is MNHNY and CDR2 is SVGAGI in the germline V gene (reference sequence). The CDR3 is 14 residues long. CDR3 nucleotides: TGTGCCAGCAACTTCGGGGGTTCTGGAAACACCATATATTTT. Protein product: CASNFGGSGNTIYF.

This clone was counted only a few times. This rearrangement joins TRBV6-1 to TRBJ1-2; D unclear. Germline loops: CDR1 MNHNS, CDR2 SASEGT. The CDR3 runs to 13 residues. Trimming shortened V by 2 bases and J by 6 bases, and 10 bases separated the two germline ends. The CDR3 here is CASSEKGVNGYTF. The DNA of the CDR3 is TGTGCCAGCAGTGAAAAGGGAGTGAATGGCTACACCTTC.

CDR3 sequence reads: CASSSFRGGGGRGPDTQYF. CDR3 nucleotide sequence: TGTGCCAGCAGCTCCTTCCGCGGGGGTGGCGGGAGGGGGCCAGATACGCAGTATTTT. This chain connects TRBV11-2 to TRBJ2-3; 9 bases agree with TRBD2. This CDR3 is built from 19 residues. Germline assignment: CDR1 SGHAT and CDR2 FQNNGV. V gave up 4 bases and J gave up 4 bases; unmatched junction bases: 18.

The chain recombines TRBV5-1 with TRBJ2-5; D is ambiguous. In germline, CDR1 is SGHRS, CDR2 YFSETQ. The CDR3 spans 13 residues. V lost 2 bases, J lost 5 bases, and 10 bases lay in between. CDR3 protein: CASSFSLGETQYF. The CDR3 bases are TGCGCCAGCAGCTTCTCACTCGGGGAGACCCAGTACTTC.

The CDR3 nucleotides read TGTGCCAGCAGCTTGAAAAGTCTCAACTACGGAGATACGCAGTATTTT. This gives the protein CASSLKSLNYGDTQYF. The rearrangement joins TRBV7-6 to TRBJ2-3, with D unresolved. In germline, CDR1 is SGHVS, CDR2 FNYEAQ. V was pared by 3 bases and J by 5 bases, with 18 bases between. CDR3 size: 16 residues.

The gene calls are TRBV28 and TRBJ1-1; D is unresolved. Per the germline V gene, CDR1 is MDHEN and CDR2 is SYDVKM. CDR3 size: 14 residues. The V gene lost 2 bases and the J gene lost 3 bases, with 10 bases spanning the gap. DNA for the CDR3: TGTGCCAGCAGTTTAGGGCAGAGCTACACTGAAGCTTTCTTT. Translating it yields CASSLGQSYTEAFF.

The chain is built from TRBV30 and TRBJ2-2; 9 bases are a match to TRBD2. The V gene end was trimmed by 4 bases and the J gene end by 4 bases; junction bases not matched to a gene: 10. Looked up from germline, CDR1 is GTSNPN and CDR2 is SVGIG (reference sequence). CDR3 length: 16 residues. This chain's CDR3 is CAWTPSAGGFTGELFF. The CDR3 bases are TGTGCCTGGACCCCCTCAGCGGGGGGCTTCACCGGGGAGCTGTTTTTT.

J is TRBJ2-7 and V is TRBV27; 7 positions match TRBD1. The CDR3 length is 14 residues. The germline V gene has CDR1 MNHEY and CDR2 SMNVEV (reference sequence). After removal of 4 bases from V and 5 bases from J, the junction contained 8 bases not matched to a gene. This CDR3 reads CASSSWTGVDEQYF. The CDR3 region has the DNA TGTGCCAGCAGTTCCTGGACAGGAGTCGACGAGCAGTACTTC.

This clone was detected only once. This sequence joins TRBV2 and TRBJ2-3; 10 bases are shared with TRBD2. The CDR3 covers 14 residues. J gave up 5 bases and V 8 bases, and 7 bases lay outside the gene matches. Germline V lookup: CDR1 SNHLY, CDR2 FYNNEI. This CDR3 is CASGRLAGIDTQYF. The DNA of the CDR3 is TGTGCCAGCGGGCGACTAGCGGGCATAGATACGCAGTATTTT.

V usage is TRBV4-2 and J usage is TRBJ1-5, with D unclear. CDR1 and CDR2 from the germline V gene are LGHNA and YNFKEQ. The CDR3 is 15 residues long. Trimming shortened V by 4 bases and J by 3 bases, and 13 bases separated the two germline ends. The CDR3 here is CASSPADGFNQPQHF. The DNA of the CDR3 is TGTGCCAGCAGCCCAGCGGACGGCTTCAATCAGCCCCAGCATTTT.

The chain carries TRBV6-1 and TRBJ2-7; 8 positions agree with TRBD1. Trimming cost V 8 bases and J 4 bases; bases outside gene matches: 10. From germline, CDR1 is MNHNS and CDR2 SASEGT. CDR3 length equals 14 residues. CDR3 DNA sequence: TGTGCCAGCCGCGTTTGGCAGGGGGCTTACGAGCAGTACTTC. Its protein is CASRVWQGAYEQYF.

This clone was recorded a few times. The chain combines TRBV7-2 with TRBJ2-5; no reliable D call. CDR3 length: 13 amino acids. Germline loops: CDR1 SGHTA, CDR2 FQGNSA. Trimming took off 5 bases at V and 5 bases at J, with 12 bases between the two ends. The CDR3 loop reads CASSIHVRETQYF. DNA for the CDR3: TGTGCCAGCAGCATTCATGTCCGGGAGACCCAGTACTTC. The full variable domain, with the rest looked up from reference TRBV7-2 and TRBJ2-5, is GAGVSQSPSNKVTEKGKDVELRCDPISGHTALYWYRQSLGQGLEFLIYFQGNSAPDKSGLPSDRFSAERTGGSVSTLTIQRTQQEDSAVYLCASSIHVRETQYFGPGTRLLVL.

The chain is built from TRBV10-3 and TRBJ2-7; the D is unclear. CDR1 is ENHRY, CDR2 SYGVKD, per germline. V gave up 2 bases and J gave up 7 bases, with 9 bases separating them. This CDR3 is built from 12 residues. The CDR3: CAISEVPIEQYF. For the CDR3, the DNA is TGTGCCATCAGTGAGGTCCCTATAGAGCAGTACTTC.

CDR3 sequence (DNA): TGCGCCAGCAGCTTGGCCGCACAGTACGAGCAGTACTTC. Translated, it gives CASSLAAQYEQYF. The V gene is TRBV5-1, the J gene TRBJ2-7, with unresolved D. V lost 0 bases to trimming and J lost 4 bases, with 8 bases between them. Germline loops: CDR1 SGHRS, CDR2 YFSETQ. This CDR3 contains 13 residues.

This sequence joins TRBV30 and TRBJ1-4; no clear D gene. V shed 1 base and J shed 7 bases, with 16 bases lying between them. The CDR3 is 15 amino acids. The V gene's germline CDR1 is GTSNPN and CDR2 SVGIG (reference sequence). CDR3 bases: TGTGCCTGGAGTGCCCACTTAAGAGTTTCTGAAAAACTGTTTTTT. This codes for CAWSAHLRVSEKLFF.

The CDR3 here is CASSPPISQKQVVLFF. In DNA form, the CDR3 reads TGTGCCAGCTCACCACCTATTTCCCAAAAACAGGTGGTCCTGTTTTTT. The chain employs TRBV18 and TRBJ1-4; the D gene is possibly TRBD1 (5 bases). The V gene lost 0 bases and the J gene lost 14 bases, with 22 bases spanning the gap. The CDR3 spans 16 residues. Germline CDR1 KGHSH, CDR2 LQKENI.

This clone has a single count. The chain uses TRBV5-1 and TRBJ2-3, with D possibly TRBD2 on 6 matching bases. Germline CDR1 SGHRS, CDR2 YFSETQ. The CDR3 runs 15 residues. V was clipped by 0 bases and J by 6 bases, with 14 bases between them. CDR3 sequence reads: CASSLVGLGGDTQYF. The CDR3 nucleotides read TGCGCCAGCAGCTTGGTGGGGCTAGGAGGGGATACGCAGTATTTT.

The chain carries TRBV13 and TRBJ1-5; weak D call: TRBD1 (5 bases). Germline V gene data show CDR1 as PRHDT and CDR2 as FYEKMQ (reference sequence). Trimming removed 0 bases at V and 4 bases at J, with 10 bases between. The CDR3 totals 15 residues. CDR3 sequence: CASSLGQGGNQPQHF. Written as DNA, the CDR3 is TGTGCCAGCAGCTTAGGGCAGGGAGGAAATCAGCCCCAGCATTTT. Based on the CDR3 plus reference TRBV13 and TRBJ1-5, the full variable domain is AAGVIQSPRHLIKEKRETATLKCYPIPRHDTVYWYQQGPGQDPQFLISFYEKMQSDKGSIPDRFSAQQFSDYHSELNMSSLELGDSALYFCASSLGQGGNQPQHFGDGTRLSIL.

This chain links TRBV30 with TRBJ2-3, with unresolved D. CDR1 is GTSNPN, CDR2 SVGIG, per germline (reference sequence). Trimming left V 4 bases short and J 1 base short, with 12 bases between. This CDR3 contains 14 residues. In DNA, the CDR3 is TGTGCCTGGAAGATCCATCGGGGCACAGATACGCAGTATTTT. Amino acid sequence: CAWKIHRGTDTQYF.

This clone was seen a single time. The gene calls are TRBV5-1 and TRBJ2-3; 9 nucleotides line up with TRBD2. CDR3 size: 17 residues. In germline, CDR1 is SGHRS, CDR2 YFSETQ. Trimming removed 0 bases from V and 5 bases from J; junction bases left unmatched: 10. CDR3 protein: CASSLVRAGGPGDTQYF. In DNA, the CDR3 is TGCGCCAGCAGCTTGGTACGTGCGGGAGGGCCCGGAGATACGCAGTATTTT.

The rearrangement links TRBV30 to TRBJ2-7; 13 nucleotides line up with TRBD2. In germline, CDR1 is GTSNPN, CDR2 SVGIG (reference sequence). The CDR3 length is 16 residues. Trimming removed 4 bases from V and 4 bases from J; junction bases left unmatched: 10. DNA for the CDR3: TGTGCCTGGACCCTCCCGACTAGCGGGGGGCTTTACGAGCAGTACTTC. This encodes CAWTLPTSGGLYEQYF.

Only one count was recorded for this clone. The chain has TRBV15 and TRBJ2-1; 7 bases are shared with TRBD2. V was pared by 1 base and J by 1 base, with 1 base of the junction left unmatched. This CDR3 is 15 amino acids long. CDR1 and CDR2 (germline): LNHNV, YYDKDF (reference sequence). CDR3: CATSRVRGSYNEQFF. The CDR3 coding sequence is TGTGCCACCAGCAGAGTGCGGGGGTCCTACAATGAGCAGTTCTTC.

The V call is TRBV19, the J call TRBJ2-7; D might be TRBD1 (6 bases). Trimming removed 5 bases from V and 5 bases from J, with 13 bases in between. CDR3 length equals 13 residues. The germline CDR1 and CDR2 sequences are LNHDA and SQIVND (reference sequence). CDR3 in amino acids: CASSVAQGNEQYF. The CDR3, as DNA: TGTGCCAGTAGTGTCGCACAGGGTAACGAGCAGTACTTC. Complete variable domain (other parts from reference TRBV19 and TRBJ2-7): DGGITQSPKYLFRKEGQNVTLSCEQNLNHDAMYWYRQDPGQGLRLIYYSQIVNDFQKGDIAEGYSVSREKKESFPLTVTSAQKNPTAFYLCASSVAQGNEQYFGPGTRLTVT.

The rearrangement uses TRBV21-1 and TRBJ1-1; the DNA was not used to check the table's D call, TRBD1. TRBV21-1 is assigned pseudogene status. The CDR3 contains 12 residues. CDR3 sequence reads: CASRAGKIGAFF. CDR3 nucleotide sequence: TGTGCCAGTAGGGCAGGGAAGATAGGGGCTTTCTTT.